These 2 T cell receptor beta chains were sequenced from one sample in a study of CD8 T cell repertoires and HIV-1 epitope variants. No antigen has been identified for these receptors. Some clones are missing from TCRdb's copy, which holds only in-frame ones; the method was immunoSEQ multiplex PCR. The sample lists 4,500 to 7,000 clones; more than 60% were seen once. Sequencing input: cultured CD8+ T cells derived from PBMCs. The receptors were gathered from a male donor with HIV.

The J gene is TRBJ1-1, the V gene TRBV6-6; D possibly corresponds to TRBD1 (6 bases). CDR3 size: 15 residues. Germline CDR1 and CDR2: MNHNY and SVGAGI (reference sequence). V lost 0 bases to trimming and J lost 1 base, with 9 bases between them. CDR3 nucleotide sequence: TGTGCCAGCAGTTACTCGGCGACAGGGAACACTGAAGCTTTCTTT. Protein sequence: CASSYSATGNTEAFF.

The CDR3 region has the DNA TGTGCCAGCAGTTCCGCCCCAGGGATTAGCAATCAGCCCCAGCATTTT. Protein sequence: CASSSAPGISNQPQHF. V usage is TRBV28 and J usage is TRBJ1-5; perhaps TRBD1 as D (5 bases). V lost 4 bases, J lost 0 bases, and 13 bases lay in between. CDR1 and CDR2 from the germline V gene are MDHEN and SYDVKM. This CDR3 spans 16 amino acids. The full variable domain, with the rest looked up from reference TRBV28 and TRBJ1-5, is DVKVTQSSRYLVKRTGEKVFLECVQDMDHENMFWYRQDPGLGLRLIYFSYDVKMKEKGDIPEGYSVSREKKERFSLILESASTNQTSMYLCASSSAPGISNQPQHFGDGTRLSIL.